The clone carrying this T cell receptor beta chain appeared a few times. Its antigen is still unknown. In TCRdb, the reads were re-called with MiXCR into one record per CDR3 protein. The sample carries tens of thousands of distinct CDR3 sequences, 15% to 25% recorded once. The data were taken from a study of T cell repertoires in cytomegalovirus infection. J was trimmed by 4 bases and V by 7 bases; bases with no gene match: 17. Per germline, CDR1 MDHEN and CDR2 SYDVKM. The CDR3 spans 17 residues. Overall study results and limits: Using cumulative public TCR beta family frequency, the authors identified those who carried CMV together with the relevant HLA.

The rearrangement uses TRBV28 and TRBJ1-1, with 8 positions matching TRBD1. The sample in question was CD8+ T cells from cultured PBMCs, obtained from culture after CMV antigen stimulation. The receptor's source is a human donor in good health (CMV status not recorded). Some clones in this sample may be carry-over from other donors' samples. The CDR3 is CASKVLGQAPRGTEAFF. As DNA, the CDR3 is TGTGCCAGCAAAGTTTTGGGACAGGCTCCCAGGGGCACTGAAGCTTTCTTT.